These 20 T cell receptor beta chains originate from one sample sequenced in a study of cytomegalovirus exposure and HLA in healthy donors. 13 Jbeta primers and 60 Vbeta primers were used for the PCR. Clones were sequenced by immunoSEQ multiplex PCR, and TCRdb holds only the in-frame ones, with some missing. This sample's table reports roughly 78,000 clones. What was sequenced was PBMCs. These receptors came from a man aged 35 to 55 in good health and CMV-seronegative.

The chain recombines TRBV5-1 with TRBJ1-2, with 10 bases lining up with TRBD1. After removal of 4 bases from V and 6 bases from J, the junction contained 15 bases not matched to a gene. This CDR3 comprises 17 residues. The germline V gene has CDR1 SGHRS and CDR2 YFSETQ. DNA of the CDR3: TGCGCCAGCAGCCGCGACTCCGGGACAGGGGAATTTGATGGCTACACCTTC. This codes for CASSRDSGTGEFDGYTF.

The chain employs TRBV11-2 and TRBJ2-3; D perhaps matches TRBD1 (6 bases). The V end was cut by 5 bases, the J end by 2 bases, with 14 bases between. The CDR3 covers 15 residues. Germline V gene lookup returns CDR1 SGHAT and CDR2 FQNNGV. Here the CDR3 reads CASSRTGPLTDTQYF. CDR3 DNA sequence: TGTGCCAGCAGCCGTACAGGGCCACTCACAGATACGCAGTATTTT.

The chain combines TRBV10-3 with TRBJ2-7, with TRBD2 matching 9 bases. The CDR3 sequence is 16 residues long. J gave up 3 bases and V 0 bases, and 6 bases lay outside the gene matches. Germline V CDR1 and CDR2: ENHRY, SYGVKD. In DNA form, the CDR3 reads TGTGCCATCAGTGAGTCGGGCGCTAGCGGGATCTACGAGCAGTACTTC. Amino acid sequence: CAISESGASGIYEQYF.

The gene calls are TRBV6-4 and TRBJ1-4, with TRBD1 matching over 7 bases. Germline trimming cut 4 bases from V and 2 bases from J; bases unmatched to any gene: 4. Germline CDR1 is MRHNA and CDR2 is SNTAGT. The CDR3 loop spans 15 amino acids. Here the CDR3 reads CASSAQTGTNEKLFF. CDR3 coding DNA: TGTGCCAGCAGTGCCCAGACAGGGACTAATGAAAAACTGTTTTTT.

The chain couples TRBV20-1 to TRBJ1-1; possible D gene TRBD1, 6 bases. The V end lost 5 bases, the J end lost 7 bases, and 11 bases lay between the germline ends. The CDR3 totals 11 residues. Germline V gene lookup returns CDR1 DFQATT and CDR2 SNEGSKA (reference sequence). In DNA, the CDR3 is TGCAGTGCTGCAGGGGACAATGAAGCTTTCTTT. This sequence encodes CSAAGDNEAFF.

This chain joins TRBV5-6 and TRBJ1-5, with 8 bases matching TRBD1. The J segment lost 0 bases and the V segment lost 2 bases, leaving 4 bases of the junction unmatched. In germline, CDR1 is SGHDT, CDR2 YYEEEE. The CDR3 is 16 residues long. CDR3 sequence reads: CASSFGTGVSNQPQHF. In DNA form, the CDR3 reads TGTGCCAGCAGCTTTGGGACAGGCGTTAGCAATCAGCCCCAGCATTTT.

The chain couples TRBV6-6 to TRBJ1-4; 7 bases map to TRBD1. V shed 8 bases and J 3 bases; nucleotides not matched to a gene: 6. Germline V gene lookup returns CDR1 MNHNY and CDR2 SVGAGI (reference sequence). CDR3 size: 14 residues. Here the CDR3 reads CASHGRGANEKLFF. The CDR3 bases are TGTGCCAGCCACGGCAGGGGGGCTAATGAAAAACTGTTTTTT.

The genes are TRBV29-1 and TRBJ1-1, with D uncertain. The V and J ends lost 4 bases and 3 bases respectively, with 21 bases between them. Germline V gene sequence: CDR1 SQVTM, CDR2 ANQGSEA. This CDR3 spans 16 amino acids. CDR3: CSVANFLDSSHTEAFF. The DNA of the CDR3 is TGCAGCGTTGCCAATTTTTTGGACTCGAGTCACACTGAAGCTTTCTTT.

The rearrangement joins TRBV7-2 to TRBJ2-2; the match to TRBD1 covers 9 bases. V was clipped by 5 bases and J by 2 bases; unmatched bases: 6. From germline, CDR1 is SGHTA and CDR2 FQGNSA. The CDR3 length is 16 residues. CDR3 sequence: CASSQDRGRNTGELFF. The CDR3 region has the DNA TGTGCCAGCAGCCAGGACAGGGGAAGAAACACCGGGGAGCTGTTTTTT.

This chain uses TRBV6-5 with TRBJ2-5, with D unresolved. The J call may be mistaken, given a closer DNA end match to TRBJ2-7. CDR1 and CDR2 from the germline V gene are MNHEY and SVGAGI. This CDR3 is built from 14 residues. In nucleotides, the CDR3 is TGTGCCAGCAGTTACAAGTCGTCTTACTACGAGCAGTACTTC. Translating it yields CASSYKSSYYEQYF.

The genes are TRBV29-1 and TRBJ2-2; no firm D call. Germline V lookup: CDR1 SQVTM, CDR2 ANQGSEA. The CDR3 covers 12 residues. The V gene lost 4 bases and the J gene lost 8 bases, with 11 bases spanning the gap. Here the CDR3 DNA reads TGCAGCGTTGTACACTGGAGTGGGGAGCTGTTTTTT. It is translated as CSVVHWSGELFF.

This chain links TRBV6-5 with TRBJ1-1; D possibly corresponds to TRBD1 (5 bases). Germline V gene data show CDR1 as MNHEY and CDR2 as SVGAGI. CDR3 length: 13 amino acids. V dropped 2 bases and J dropped 1 base, with 5 bases sitting between them. The CDR3 here is CASSYQGNTEAFF. CDR3 bases: TGTGCCAGCAGTTACCAGGGGAACACTGAAGCTTTCTTT.

The chain is built from TRBV5-1 and TRBJ2-1; 11 positions agree with TRBD2. The V segment lost 0 bases and the J segment 7 bases; nucleotides outside the gene matches: 12. Germline CDR1 is SGHRS and CDR2 is YFSETQ. CDR3 length: 18 residues. The CDR3 protein is CASSLVRASGGSRNEQFF. The CDR3 DNA reads TGCGCCAGCAGCTTGGTTAGGGCTAGCGGGGGGTCTAGGAATGAGCAGTTCTTC. Full variable domain (missing parts from reference TRBV5-1 and TRBJ2-1): KAGVTQTPRYLIKTRGQQVTLSCSPISGHRSVSWYQQTPGQGLQFLFEYFSETQRNKGNFPGRFSGRQFSNSRSEMNVSTLELGDSALYLCASSLVRASGGSRNEQFFGPGTRLTVL.

This rearrangement joins TRBV7-9 to TRBJ2-7; D is perhaps TRBD1 (6 bases). The end of the DNA is better explained by TRBJ2-5, so the J call may be wrong. The CDR3 is 15 residues long. Germline V CDR1 and CDR2: SEHNR, FQNEAQ (reference sequence). For the CDR3, the DNA is TGTGCCAGCAGCATAATGGGGGACCAGGGGGAGACCCAGTACTTC. This encodes CASSIMGDQGETQYF.

This sequence joins TRBV5-4 and TRBJ2-1, with D perhaps TRBD2 (6 bases). CDR1 SGHNT and CDR2 YYREEE come from the germline V gene (reference sequence). The V and J ends lost 4 bases and 3 bases respectively, with 17 bases between them. The CDR3 length is 16 residues. The CDR3 spells CASSPGGDQIYNEQFF. CDR3 bases: TGTGCCAGCAGCCCCGGGGGAGACCAGATCTACAATGAGCAGTTCTTC.

V gene TRBV19 combines with J gene TRBJ2-7, with D possibly TRBD1 on 5 matching bases. Germline lookup yields CDR1 LNHDA and CDR2 SQIVND (reference sequence). Trimming cost V 8 bases and J 4 bases, with 15 bases left between them. This CDR3 has 13 amino acids. The CDR3, as DNA: TGTGCCAGTGGGGCTGGAAGGGGTTACGAGCAGTACTTC. Translated, it gives CASGAGRGYEQYF. Full variable domain (missing parts from reference TRBV19 and TRBJ2-7): DGGITQSPKYLFRKEGQNVTLSCEQNLNHDAMYWYRQDPGQGLRLIYYSQIVNDFQKGDIAEGYSVSREKKESFPLTVTSAQKNPTAFYLCASGAGRGYEQYFGPGTRLTVT.

CDR3 DNA sequence: TGTGCCAGCAGTTACTCTGGGCCATCCAGTCAGCCCCAGCATTTT. As protein: CASSYSGPSSQPQHF. V gene TRBV6-5 combines with J gene TRBJ1-5; D ambiguous. The CDR3 consists of 15 residues. The germline CDR1 and CDR2 sequences are MNHEY and SVGAGI. The V gene lost 0 bases and the J gene lost 6 bases, with 12 bases spanning the gap.

The genes are TRBV6-6 and TRBJ1-5; 9 nucleotides line up with TRBD1. The CDR3 consists of 16 residues. Looked up from germline, CDR1 is MNHNY and CDR2 is SVGAGI (reference sequence). V trimming: 5 bases; J trimming: 5 bases; junction bases outside the gene matches: 10. CDR3 nucleotides: TGTGCCAGCAGTCCCCTCGGGACAGGGTCGTATCAGCCCCAGCATTTT. This translates into CASSPLGTGSYQPQHF.

The chain couples TRBV4-2 to TRBJ1-2, with TRBD1 matching over 7 bases. The CDR3 length is 15 residues. Germline V gene lookup returns CDR1 LGHNA and CDR2 YNFKEQ. V lost 0 bases, J lost 5 bases, and 6 bases stayed unmatched. The CDR3 DNA reads TGTGCCAGCAGCCAAGATGAGGGGGCAGGATATGGCTACACCTTC. Translated, it gives CASSQDEGAGYGYTF.

This chain connects TRBV7-9 to TRBJ2-4, with TRBD1 as a possible D gene (5 bases). The CDR3 is 15 residues long. The germline gives CDR1 SEHNR, CDR2 FQNEAQ (reference sequence). V was cut by 5 bases and J by 0 bases, with 11 bases left in between. Here the CDR3 reads CASSLDSLAKNIQYF. CDR3 bases: TGTGCCAGCAGCCTTGACAGTCTAGCCAAAAACATTCAGTACTTC. Full variable domain (rest looked up from reference TRBV7-9 and TRBJ2-4): DTGVSQNPRHKITKRGQNVTFRCDPISEHNRLYWYRQTLGQGPEFLTYFQNEAQLEKSRLLSDRFSAERPKGSFSTLEIQRTEQGDSAMYLCASSLDSLAKNIQYFGAGTRLSVL.